The text below deals with one TCR beta chain. The CDR3 extends over 15 amino acids. The ends lost 2 bases at V and 2 bases at J; junction bases unmatched: 7. Germline CDR1 reads GTSNPN; CDR2 reads SVGIG (reference sequence). Clones were read by immunoSEQ multiplex PCR, and TCRdb kept only the in-frame ones, dropping some. The data hold 630,000 or so clones, with more than 70% observed a single time. These data are taken from a study of shared T cell receptors in the human thymus. These same data were also listed under a study on human thymus T cells. Per that study: The thymus was resected at corrective cardiac surgery. Related reports documented highly overlapping thymic repertoires among unrelated individuals.

This chain connects TRBV30 to TRBJ2-3; TRBD2 matches at 7 bases. The receptor was isolated from a boy under two years old with a congenital heart defect. The sequenced sample consisted of thymocytes. CDR3 amino acids: CAWSPSGTFTDTQYF. CDR3 nucleotide sequence: TGTGCCTGGAGTCCTAGCGGCACATTCACAGATACGCAGTATTTT.